This TCR beta chain came from a study of lymphopenia after photon versus proton radiotherapy (dated by TCRdb to about 2019). With regard to the full study: In patients with gastrointestinal tumors who developed high-grade lymphopenia, the study compared the immunological effects of photon radiation therapy with those of proton radiation therapy. The cohort included some 20 patients with gastrointestinal tumors who developed lymphopenia after receiving either photon or proton therapy. The study was designed to characterize how the impact on the immune system differs between the two radiation modalities. Study-wide conclusions, independent of this receptor: During treatment, patients who received proton therapy stayed relatively stable, whereas patients who received photon therapy lost naive T cells and TCR diversity and gained effector/memory populations. Among patients across the cohort who died, overall survival time showed an inverse correlation with a larger post-nadir drop in TCR diversity. Once the lymphocyte count had reached its nadir, the repertoires of photon-treated patients showed oligoclonal expansion, particularly of CD8+ Temra cells, and this expansion drove the decline in diversity. The survival association was examined only in patients who died, and the authors described better survival with proton therapy as a possibility, not as a demonstrated result.

Libraries came from the immunoSEQ multiplex PCR assay. T cell repertoires were profiled by deep sequencing of rearranged TCR beta loci, alongside multiparametric flow cytometry. Not all clones reach the TCRdb copy of this immuneACCESS table, which keeps in-frame sequences only. Checked studies attribute under half of the gap to unresolved V genes and leave the rest unexplained. This sample holds 60,000 or so clones; around 85% were observed only once. The top ten constitute about 2% of the sample. Turning to this clone: Its antigen target is currently unknown. Base-call qualities are not available, and no considerably larger clone is one nucleotide away.

Via the germline V gene (reference sequence), CDR1 is LNHDA and CDR2 SQIVND. There are 14 amino acids in the CDR3, from cysteine to phenylalanine inclusive. Of all the DNA, just the CDR3 is kept, 42 bases in frame from base 1. V loses 4 bases of germline sequence and J loses 0 bases, and the interval between the two ends is 4 bases. This specimen was peripheral blood, taken from a patient treated with photon-based radiotherapy. This sequence uses TRBV19 and TRBJ2-6, with the D gene not clear enough to name. The TCR comes from a middle-aged man with gastric cancer. The CDR3 region reads CASSKTSGANVLTF. Here is the DNA: TGTGCCAGTAGTAAGACCTCTGGGGCCAACGTCCTGACTTTC.